One sample yielded the 9 T cell receptor beta chains listed below, sequenced in a study of shared clonotypes between healthy human individuals. Some clones are missing from TCRdb's copy, which holds only in-frame ones; the method was immunoSEQ multiplex PCR. Of 650,000 to 750,000 clones in the sample, 60% to 80% were seen once. Sequenced input: memory CD4+ T cells sorted from blood. Subset here: CD45RA-negative fraction. Source of these receptors: a woman in her 30s in good health.

The CDR3, as DNA: TGTGCCAGTAGCCCGTATGTCCAGGGGGCGCGAGGGGAAAAACTGTTTTTT. Amino acid sequence: CASSPYVQGARGEKLFF. The chain is built from TRBV19 and TRBJ1-4, with 8 bases matching TRBD1. Germline CDR1 and CDR2: LNHDA and SQIVND (reference sequence). Germline trimming cut 6 bases from V and 8 bases from J; bases unmatched to any gene: 17. This CDR3 comprises 17 residues.

This clone was seen once. CDR3 nucleotides: TGCGCCAGCAGCCAAAGTGCAGGGCCCTACGAGCAGTACTTC. This codes for CASSQSAGPYEQYF. J is TRBJ2-7 and V is TRBV4-1; TRBD1 might be the D (5 bases). Germline V gene data show CDR1 as MGHRA and CDR2 as YSYEKL. The CDR3 has 14 amino acids. Trimming took 2 bases from V and 2 from J, leaving 10 bases between them.

The chain carries TRBV27 and TRBJ1-1; no clear D gene. V was shortened by 10 bases and J by 4 bases, with 16 bases between the two germline ends. CDR3 length equals 13 residues. In germline, CDR1 is MNHEY, CDR2 SMNVEV (reference sequence). For the CDR3, the DNA is TGTGCCACGAGGTTCCAAGAGGGCACTGAAGCTTTCTTT. Translation: CATRFQEGTEAFF.

This clone was counted only a few times. The genes are TRBV7-2 and TRBJ1-2; D possibly corresponds to TRBD1 (5 bases). Trimming removed 1 base at V and 3 bases at J, with 6 bases between. Germline CDR1 SGHTA, CDR2 FQGNSA. The CDR3 contains 13 residues. Here the CDR3 reads CASSLVGDYGYTF. CDR3 nucleotide sequence: TGTGCCAGCAGCTTAGTAGGGGACTATGGCTACACCTTC.

The chain combines TRBV5-6 with TRBJ2-6; D not resolved. The germline gives CDR1 SGHDT, CDR2 YYEEEE. V dropped 5 bases and J dropped 5 bases, with 14 bases sitting between them. CDR3 length: 15 amino acids. The CDR3 DNA sequence: TGTGCCAGCAGTCCCCCGTCCTCCCGGGCCAACGTCCTGACTTTC. As protein: CASSPPSSRANVLTF.

The chain links TRBV11-2 to TRBJ1-1; maybe TRBD1 (6 bases). The CDR3 totals 14 residues. V was trimmed by 0 bases and J by 4 bases, leaving 9 bases between them. Germline assignment: CDR1 SGHAT and CDR2 FQNNGV. CDR3 DNA sequence: TGTGCCAGCAGCTTAGAAGGGGGGGTCACTGAAGCTTTCTTT. It translates to CASSLEGGVTEAFF.

This clone was found a few times. The genes are TRBV4-2 and TRBJ1-5, with 9 positions matching TRBD1. CDR1 and CDR2 from the germline V gene are LGHNA and YNFKEQ. The CDR3 contains 15 residues. The V and J ends lost 6 bases and 1 base, in that order; junction bases with no gene match: 4. CDR3 bases: TGTGCCAGCAGTGAACAGGGGGCAAGCAATCAGCCCCAGCATTTT. Encoded protein: CASSEQGASNQPQHF.

V and J are TRBV7-9 and TRBJ2-6; D is possibly TRBD2 (6 bases). CDR3 length: 14 residues. CDR1 and CDR2 (germline): SEHNR, FQNEAQ (reference sequence). Here the CDR3 reads CANRGSSGANVLTF. The CDR3 bases are TGTGCTAACCGGGGGTCCTCTGGGGCCAACGTCCTGACTTTC.

The V gene is TRBV6-1, the J gene TRBJ2-5; TRBD2 matches 7 bases. V gave up 5 bases and J gave up 4 bases; unmatched junction bases: 10. The V gene's germline CDR1 is MNHNS and CDR2 SASEGT. CDR3 length equals 15 residues. This chain's CDR3 is CASSPSGIAGETQYF. The CDR3, as DNA: TGTGCCAGCAGTCCCTCTGGGATAGCGGGAGAGACCCAGTACTTC.